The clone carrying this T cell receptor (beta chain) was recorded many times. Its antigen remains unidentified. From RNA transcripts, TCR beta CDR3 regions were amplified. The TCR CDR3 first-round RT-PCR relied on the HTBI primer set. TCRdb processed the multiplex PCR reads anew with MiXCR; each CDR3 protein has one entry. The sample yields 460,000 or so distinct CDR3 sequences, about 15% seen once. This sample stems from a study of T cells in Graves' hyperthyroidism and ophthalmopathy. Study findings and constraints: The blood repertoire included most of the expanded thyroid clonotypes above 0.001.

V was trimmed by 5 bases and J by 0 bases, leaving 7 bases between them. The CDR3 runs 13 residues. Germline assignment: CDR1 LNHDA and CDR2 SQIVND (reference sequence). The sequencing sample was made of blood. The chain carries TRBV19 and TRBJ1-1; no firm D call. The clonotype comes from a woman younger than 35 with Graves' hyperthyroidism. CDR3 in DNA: TGTGCCAGTAGTCCCGCAGTGAACACTGAAGCTTTCTTT. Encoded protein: CASSPAVNTEAFF.